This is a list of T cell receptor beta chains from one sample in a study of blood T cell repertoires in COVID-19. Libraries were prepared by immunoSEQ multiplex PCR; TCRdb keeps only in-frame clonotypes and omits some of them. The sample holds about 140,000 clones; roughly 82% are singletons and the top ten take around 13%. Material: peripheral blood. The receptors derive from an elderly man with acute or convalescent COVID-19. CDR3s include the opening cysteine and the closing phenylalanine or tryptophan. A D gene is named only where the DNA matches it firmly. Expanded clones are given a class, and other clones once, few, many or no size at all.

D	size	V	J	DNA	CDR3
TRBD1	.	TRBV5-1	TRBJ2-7	TGCGCCAGCAGCTTGGACCATCGGACAGGGGGGTACGAGCAGTACTTC	CASSLDHRTGGYEQYF
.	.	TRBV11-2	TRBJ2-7	TGTGCCAGCAGCTTAACCCACACAGCGCAGTACTTC	CASSLTHTAQYF
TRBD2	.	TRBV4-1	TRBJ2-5	TGCGCCAGCAGCCGAGAAGCGGGGGGGATGGGAGAGACCCAGTACTTC	CASSREAGGMGETQYF
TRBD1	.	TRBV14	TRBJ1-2	TGTGCCAGCAACAGGGGCAACTATGGCTACACCTTC	CASNRGNYGYTF
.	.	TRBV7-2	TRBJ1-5	TGTGCCAGCAGCGGTCAGGGCGATAGCAATCAGCCCCAGCATTTT	CASSGQGDSNQPQHF
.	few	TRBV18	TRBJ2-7	TGTGCCAGCTCACCACAGGGCGGGTCGGCGAACAAGCAGTACTTC	CASSPQGGSANKQYF
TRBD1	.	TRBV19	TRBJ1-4	TGTGCCAGTACGGGGACAGGGAGAGGTTCTAGGGAAAAACTGTTTTTT	CASTGTGRGSREKLFF
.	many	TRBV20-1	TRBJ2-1	TGCAGTGCTAGTTCATGGCGGGATCTAAATGAGCAGTTCTTC	CSASSWRDLNEQFF
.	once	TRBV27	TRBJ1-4	TGTGCCAGCCGCCAGGGTGGGGCTAATGAAAAACTGTTTTTT	CASRQGGANEKLFF
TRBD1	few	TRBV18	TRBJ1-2	TGTGCCAGCTCACCGATGTTTTATACAGGGGAAAGGGATGGCTACACCTTC	CASSPMFYTGERDGYTF
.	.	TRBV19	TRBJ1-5	TGTGCCAGTAGTATACCCAATAGCAATCAGCCCCAGCATTTT	CASSIPNSNQPQHF
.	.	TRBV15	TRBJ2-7	TGTGCCACCAGCAGAGATCGCTTCAGGGTCGCCGAGCAGTACTTC	CATSRDRFRVAEQYF
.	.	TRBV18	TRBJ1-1	TGTGCCAGCTCGCCGAACGAGCGGAACACTGAAGCTTTCTTT	CASSPNERNTEAFF
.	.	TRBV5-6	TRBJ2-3	TGTGCCAGCAGCATCCAGGGGTATGGGACAGATACGCAGTATTTT	CASSIQGYGTDTQYF
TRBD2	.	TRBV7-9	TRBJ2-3	TGTGCCAGCAGCTGGACTAGCGGGGCGCTTTTTACGCAGTATTTT	CASSWTSGALFTQYF
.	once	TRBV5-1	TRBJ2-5	TGCGCCAGCAGCTTGGCCGGAGAGACCCAGTACTTC	CASSLAGETQYF
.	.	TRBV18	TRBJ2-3	TGTGCCAGCTCACCAAGTTCACAGGGCACAGATACGCAGTATTTT	CASSPSSQGTDTQYF
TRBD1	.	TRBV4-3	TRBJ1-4	TGCGCCAGCAGCCAAGAGGTACAGGGGCTAACTAATGAAAAACTGTTTTTT	CASSQEVQGLTNEKLFF
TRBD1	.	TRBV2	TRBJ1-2	TGTGCCAGCAGTCGGGACAGGGTATACGGCTACACCTTC	CASSRDRVYGYTF
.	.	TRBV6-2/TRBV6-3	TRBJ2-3	TGTGCCAGCAGTTACTCGAAAAGGGGAAGTCGGGTTGTGTCAGATACGCAGTATTTT	CASSYSKRGSRVVSDTQYF
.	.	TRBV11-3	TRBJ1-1	TGTGCCAGCAGCTTAGATCTAAGGGGTGAGGCTTTCTTT	CASSLDLRGEAFF
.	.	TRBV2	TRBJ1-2	TGTGCCAGCAGTGGTGGGGAGACTAACTATGGCTACACCTTC	CASSGGETNYGYTF
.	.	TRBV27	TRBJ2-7	TGTGCCAGCAGTTCTGAGGGCCTTAACGAGCAGTACTTC	CASSSEGLNEQYF
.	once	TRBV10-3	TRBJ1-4	TGTGCCATCAGTGAGTCGGCAGTAAATGAAAAACTGTTTTTT	CAISESAVNEKLFF
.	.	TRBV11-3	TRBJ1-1	TGTGCCAGCAGCTTGGAGGGGAAGACTGAAGCTTTCTTT	CASSLEGKTEAFF
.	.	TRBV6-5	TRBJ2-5	TGTGCCAGCAGTAACTTTCGGGGTATTCTAGAGACCCAGTACTTC	CASSNFRGILETQYF
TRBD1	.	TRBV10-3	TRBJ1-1	TGTGCCATCAGTGACAGGGACAGGAACACTGAAGCTTTCTTT	CAISDRDRNTEAFF
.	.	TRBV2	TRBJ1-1	TGTGCCAGCAGAACAGAGTACACTGAAGCTTTCTTT	CASRTEYTEAFF
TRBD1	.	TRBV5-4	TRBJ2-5	TGTGCCAGCAGCCATGCCCAGCAGACAGGGCAGACCCAGTACTTC	CASSHAQQTGQTQYF
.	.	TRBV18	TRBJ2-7	TGTGCCAGCTCACCACGAGCCGGGTTCATCTACGAGCAGTACTTC	CASSPRAGFIYEQYF
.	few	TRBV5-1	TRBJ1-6	TGCGCCAGCAGCTTGGGGTCAGGCCAAACACCCCTCCACTTT	CASSLGSGQTPLHF
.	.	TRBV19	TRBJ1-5	TGTGCCAAAAACAGGGTGAAAGCCCCAAATCAGCCCCAGCATTTT	CAKNRVKAPNQPQHF
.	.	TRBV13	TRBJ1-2	TGTGCCAGCAGCATCGACGCAGGGGTAGGGGGTGGCTACACCTTC	CASSIDAGVGGGYTF
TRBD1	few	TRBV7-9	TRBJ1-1	TGTGCCAGCAGCTCAGGGACAGGGAGGAAAGCTTTCTTT	CASSSGTGRKAFF
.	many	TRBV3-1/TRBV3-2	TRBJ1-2	TGTGCCAGCAGCCCCGTTTCTAATCGAAACTATGGCTACACCTTC	CASSPVSNRNYGYTF
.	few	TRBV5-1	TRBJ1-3	TGCGCCAGCAGCTTAGGGGCGTCAGTATCTGGAAACACCATATATTTT	CASSLGASVSGNTIYF
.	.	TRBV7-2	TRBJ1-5	TGTGCCAGCAGCTCCCTAGGGGGTCAGCCCCAGCATTTT	CASSSLGGQPQHF